This T cell receptor beta chain comes out of a study of beta chain features in type 1 diabetes. One heparinised blood draw, averaging about 116 mL, came from each donor. This clone was seen a single time. Its antigen remains unknown. General study results and limits: Highly expressing activated T cells could be over-counted with a cDNA template. For type 1 diabetes patients, VDJ junctions showed fewer insertions and more deletions.

The whole isolated RNA underwent reverse transcription, so sequencing captured expressed TCRB transcripts. Using immunoSEQ multiplex PCR, the repertoire was profiled, and TCRdb retains in-frame clones only, with some absent. The sample includes roughly 240,000 clones, around 68% seen only once; the top ten take around 0.057%. The CDR3 loop spans 15 amino acids. From germline, CDR1 is MGHDK and CDR2 SYGVNS. Unmatched junction bases numbered 13, after V lost 7 bases and J lost 5 bases. The source material was naive CD4+ T cells from blood. The chain recombines TRBV25-1 with TRBJ2-5; 7 nucleotides agree with TRBD2. The sequence derives from a young man in good health. CDR3 residues: CASTATASGTETQYF. The CDR3 DNA is TGTGCCAGCACCGCGACCGCCAGCGGGACGGAGACCCAGTACTTC.